Following are 13 T cell receptor beta chains from one sample sequenced in a study of Graves' ophthalmopathy and Graves' hyperthyroidism. From RNA, the CDR3 regions of TCR beta chains were amplified and sequenced. The workflow started with a first-round RT-PCR run with HTBI primers and then moved on to a second-round multiplex PCR. One entry per CDR3 protein results from TCRdb running MiXCR on the multiplex PCR reads. Of almost 750,000 distinct CDR3 sequences detected, about 44% appear once; the ten largest clones hold approximately 43%. The sequenced material came from peripheral blood. The source is an adult man with Graves' ophthalmopathy.

There are many counts of this clonotype. The chain carries TRBV20-1 and TRBJ2-7; TRBD2 matches 14 bases. Germline-derived CDR1 and CDR2 are DFQATT and SNEGSKA (reference sequence). The trim removed 6 bases at V and 5 bases at J, leaving 3 bases unmatched. The CDR3 is 13 residues long. The CDR3 bases are TGCAGTGCGTCGGGACTAGCGGGAGACGAGCAGTACTTC. Translating it yields CSASGLAGDEQYF.

Notes on this clonotype: Being one base from a much bigger clone, this may be a read error. Since the CDR3 does not end with the conserved phenylalanine or tryptophan, this likely comes from a read error. The chain joins TRBV7-9 to TRBJ2-5; 10 bases fit TRBD1. The length of the CDR3 is 15 residues. CDR1 SEHNR and CDR2 FQNEAQ come from the germline V gene (reference sequence). After removal of 7 bases from V and 4 bases from J, the junction contained 9 bases not matched to a gene. CDR3 region: CASTARDRGGETQYV. CDR3 nucleotides: TGTGCCAGCACCGCCAGGGACAGGGGCGGAGAGACCCAGTACGTC.

About this clonotype: One end of the junction varies from germline; a read error may be responsible. The J gene is TRBJ2-7, the V gene TRBV7-9, with D tentatively TRBD1 or TRBD2 (5 bases each). The length of the CDR3 is 14 residues. Germline lookup yields CDR1 SEHNR and CDR2 FQNEAQ (reference sequence). In nucleotides, the CDR3 is TGTGCCAGCAGCTTTTGGGGGTTAGGCTACGAGCAGTGCTTC. This codes for CASSFWGLGYEQCF.

Points on this clonotype: This sequence may be a read error, since a much larger clone differs from it by one base. This chain links TRBV15 with TRBJ2-2; 8 nucleotides match TRBD1. The CDR3 contains 15 residues. Looked up from germline, CDR1 is LNHNV and CDR2 is YYDKDF (reference sequence). The CDR3 loop is CATSPDRAATGELLF. The CDR3 DNA reads TGTGCCACCAGCCCGGACAGGGCGGCGACCGGGGAGCTGCTTTTT.

The CDR3 coding sequence is TGTGCCAGCAGCCAAGATCCTGGCCCTCGGGCCCAGTACTTC. It yields the protein CASSQDPGPRAQYF. The rearrangement uses TRBV14 and TRBJ2-5; D is unresolved. The ends were cut back, 0 bases at V and 9 bases at J, with 14 bases in the middle. CDR3 length: 14 residues. Germline values: CDR1 SGHDN, CDR2 FVKESK. Complete variable domain (other parts from reference TRBV14 and TRBJ2-5): EAGVTQFPSHSVIEKGQTVTLRCDPISGHDNLYWYRRVMGKEIKFLLHFVKESKQDESGMPNNRFLAERTGGTYSTLKVQPAELEDSGVYFCASSQDPGPRAQYFGPGTRLLVL.

In its sample, this clonotype was seen a few times. This chain links TRBV6-5 with TRBJ1-5; D is perhaps TRBD1 (6 bases). Trimming pared 7 bases from V and 6 bases from J, leaving 16 bases between. This CDR3 is built from 14 residues. The germline gives CDR1 MNHEY, CDR2 SVGAGI. The CDR3 loop is CASTGGPKSQPQHF. CDR3 coding DNA: TGTGCCAGCACGGGGGGGCCAAAGTCTCAGCCCCAGCATTTT.

In this sample, this clonotype turned up many times. The chain recombines TRBV7-2 with TRBJ1-4; possible D gene TRBD1, 6 bases. V shed 2 bases and J shed 12 bases, with 19 bases lying between them. The CDR3 covers 15 residues. CDR1 is SGHTA, CDR2 FQGNSA, per germline. The CDR3 is CASSLWTEGPQELFF. DNA of the CDR3: TGTGCCAGCAGCTTATGGACAGAAGGACCTCAGGAACTGTTTTTT.

The CDR3 bases are TGTGCCAGCAGCATCGGATGGAGACAGAACACTGAAGCTTTCTTT. It yields the protein CASSIGWRQNTEAFF. The chain recombines TRBV5-8 with TRBJ1-1; no clear D. Trimming took 4 bases from V and 1 from J, leaving 14 bases between them. From germline, CDR1 is SGHTS and CDR2 YDEGEE. The CDR3 is 15 amino acids.

V and J are TRBV5-1 and TRBJ2-7, with 10 bases aligning to TRBD2. CDR3 length equals 15 residues. The germline CDR1 and CDR2 sequences are SGHRS and YFSETQ. V was clipped by 4 bases and J by 3 bases; unmatched bases: 7. This chain's CDR3 is CASSVEASGSYEQYF. CDR3 in DNA: TGCGCCAGCAGCGTGGAGGCTAGCGGGAGCTACGAGCAGTACTTC.

The chain joins TRBV7-9 to TRBJ2-5; the D is unclear. Germline V gives CDR1 SEHNR, CDR2 FQNEAQ (reference sequence). V dropped 1 base and J dropped 2 bases, with 8 bases sitting between them. This CDR3 region has 14 residues. CDR3 bases: TGTGCCAGCAGCTTAGAGAGCAGTCAAGAGACCCAGTACTTC. It specifies CASSLESSQETQYF.

This clonotype was counted between two and nine times. The chain couples TRBV7-9 to TRBJ1-1; the match to TRBD1 covers 9 bases. The V and J ends lost 7 bases and 1 base, in that order; junction bases with no gene match: 4. CDR3 length equals 14 residues. CDR1 is SEHNR and CDR2 is FQNEAQ in the germline V gene (reference sequence). CDR3 region: CASTKGQGNTEAFF. The CDR3 DNA follows: TGTGCCAGCACCAAGGGACAGGGGAACACTGAAGCTTTCTTT.

This clonotype has ten or more counts. The chain has TRBV29-1 and TRBJ1-1; TRBD1 aligns across 8 bases. Germline V gene sequence: CDR1 SQVTM, CDR2 ANQGSEA. CDR3 size: 15 residues. J lost 11 bases, V lost 3 bases, and 17 bases had no gene match. As DNA, the CDR3 is TGCAGCGTTGAGGGGACAGGTTCGAATACCTTGACGGCTTTCTTT. Translated: CSVEGTGSNTLTAFF.

V usage is TRBV7-9 and J usage is TRBJ2-7; TRBD1 matches 8 bases. With 4 bases clipped from V and 3 bases from J, the junction kept 5 bases outside the gene matches. Germline CDR1 is SEHNR and CDR2 is FQNEAQ (reference sequence). The CDR3 sequence is 14 residues long. CDR3 amino acids: CASSWDRLSYEQYF. CDR3 sequence (DNA): TGTGCCAGCAGCTGGGACAGGCTCAGCTACGAGCAGTACTTC.